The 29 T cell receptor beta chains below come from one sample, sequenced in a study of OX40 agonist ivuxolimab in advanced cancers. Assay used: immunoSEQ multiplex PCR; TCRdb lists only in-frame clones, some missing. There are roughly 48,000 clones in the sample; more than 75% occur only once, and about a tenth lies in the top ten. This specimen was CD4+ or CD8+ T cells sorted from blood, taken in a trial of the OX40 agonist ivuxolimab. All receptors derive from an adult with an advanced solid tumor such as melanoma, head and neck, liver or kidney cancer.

The CDR3 nucleotides are TGTGCCAGCAACCCGACAGGTCCAAGCAATCAGCCCCAGCATTTT. Translation: CASNPTGPSNQPQHF. The V gene is TRBV27, the J gene TRBJ1-5, with a possible D match to TRBD1 (6 bases). Per the germline V gene, CDR1 is MNHEY and CDR2 is SMNVEV (reference sequence). V lost 7 bases to trimming and J lost 1 base, with 14 bases between them. The CDR3 has 15 amino acids.

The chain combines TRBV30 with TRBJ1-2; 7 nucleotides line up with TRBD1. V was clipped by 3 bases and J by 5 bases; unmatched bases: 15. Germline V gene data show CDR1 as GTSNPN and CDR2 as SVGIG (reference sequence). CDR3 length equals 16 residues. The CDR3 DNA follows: TGTGCCTGGAGCAAGGACAGGCCAGGAGATCGGTATGGCTACACCTTC. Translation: CAWSKDRPGDRYGYTF.

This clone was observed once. CDR3 sequence: CASSLLGTAGLGRRYEQFF. For the CDR3, the DNA is TGTGCCAGCAGTTTATTAGGGACGGCGGGACTAGGAAGGAGATATGAGCAGTTCTTC. The chain couples TRBV27 to TRBJ2-1; 8 nucleotides align to TRBD2. The CDR3 covers 19 residues. V shed 1 base, J shed 8 bases, and the junction held 19 bases outside the gene matches. Germline values: CDR1 MNHEY, CDR2 SMNVEV (reference sequence).

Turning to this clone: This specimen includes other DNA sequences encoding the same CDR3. The CDR3 sequence: CASSLTGNTEAFF. DNA of the CDR3: TGTGCCAGCAGCTTAACCGGGAACACTGAAGCTTTCTTT. The genes are TRBV7-3 and TRBJ1-1; D is undetermined. V lost 0 bases, J lost 1 base, and 3 bases lay in between. The germline CDR1 and CDR2 sequences are SGHTA and FQGTGA. This CDR3 has 13 residues.

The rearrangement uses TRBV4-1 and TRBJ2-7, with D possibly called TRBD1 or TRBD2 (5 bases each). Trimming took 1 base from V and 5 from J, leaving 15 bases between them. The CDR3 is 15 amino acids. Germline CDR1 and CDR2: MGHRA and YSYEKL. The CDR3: CASSQVQADYDEQYF. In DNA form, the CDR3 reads TGCGCCAGCAGCCAAGTACAGGCTGACTACGACGAGCAGTACTTC.

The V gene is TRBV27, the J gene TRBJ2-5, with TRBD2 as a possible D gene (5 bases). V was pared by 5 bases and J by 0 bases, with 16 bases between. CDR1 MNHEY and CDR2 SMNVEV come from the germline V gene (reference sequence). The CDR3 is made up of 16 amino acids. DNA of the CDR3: TGTGCCAGCAGTACCTCCGCCCCTAGCAACCAAGAGACCCAGTACTTC. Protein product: CASSTSAPSNQETQYF.

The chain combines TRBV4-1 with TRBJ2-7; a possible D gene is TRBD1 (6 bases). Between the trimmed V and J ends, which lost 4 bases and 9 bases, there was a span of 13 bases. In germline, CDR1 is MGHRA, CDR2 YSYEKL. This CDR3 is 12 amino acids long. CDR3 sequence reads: CASSPTGLAQYF. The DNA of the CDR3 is TGCGCCAGCAGCCCCACAGGGTTGGCGCAGTACTTC.

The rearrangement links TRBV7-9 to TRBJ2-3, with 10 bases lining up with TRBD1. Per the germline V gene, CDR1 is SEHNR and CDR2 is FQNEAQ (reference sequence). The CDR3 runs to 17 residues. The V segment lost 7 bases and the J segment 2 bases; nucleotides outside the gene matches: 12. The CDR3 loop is CASNWDRGRLLTDTQYF. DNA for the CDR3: TGTGCCAGCAACTGGGACAGGGGACGATTACTCACAGATACGCAGTATTTT.

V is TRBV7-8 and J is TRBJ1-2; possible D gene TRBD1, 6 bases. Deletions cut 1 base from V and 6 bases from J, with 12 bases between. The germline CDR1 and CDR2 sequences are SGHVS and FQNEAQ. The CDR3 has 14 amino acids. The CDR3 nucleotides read TGTGCCAGCAGCTTAGGCTTGGGGGCGAATGGCTACACCTTC. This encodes CASSLGLGANGYTF.

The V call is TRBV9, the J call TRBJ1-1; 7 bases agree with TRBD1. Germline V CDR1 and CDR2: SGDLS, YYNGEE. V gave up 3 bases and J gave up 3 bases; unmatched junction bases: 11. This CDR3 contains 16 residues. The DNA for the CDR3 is TGTGCCAGCAGCGCAGGGGGGGGCGCGTCGGACACTGAAGCTTTCTTT. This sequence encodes CASSAGGGASDTEAFF.

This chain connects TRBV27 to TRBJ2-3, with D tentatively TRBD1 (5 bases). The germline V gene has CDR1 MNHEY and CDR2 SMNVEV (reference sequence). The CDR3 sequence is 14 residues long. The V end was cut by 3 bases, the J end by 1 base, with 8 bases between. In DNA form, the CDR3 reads TGTGCCAGCAGTTTCGGCAGGGGCACAGATACGCAGTATTTT. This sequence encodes CASSFGRGTDTQYF.

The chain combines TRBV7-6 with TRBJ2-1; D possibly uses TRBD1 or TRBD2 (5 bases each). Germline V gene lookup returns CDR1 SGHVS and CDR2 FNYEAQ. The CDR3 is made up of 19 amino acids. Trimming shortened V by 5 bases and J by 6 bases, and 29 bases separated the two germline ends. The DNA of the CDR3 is TGTGCCAGCAGCGCGCTGGTAAAACTAGGGGTCGGGCATTTCAATGAGCAGTTCTTC. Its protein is CASSALVKLGVGHFNEQFF.

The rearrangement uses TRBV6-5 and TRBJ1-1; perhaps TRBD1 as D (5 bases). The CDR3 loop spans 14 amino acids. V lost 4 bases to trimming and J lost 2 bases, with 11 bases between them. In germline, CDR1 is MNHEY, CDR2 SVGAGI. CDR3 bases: TGTGCCAGCAGTTCCGGACAATTAAACACTGAAGCTTTCTTT. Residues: CASSSGQLNTEAFF.

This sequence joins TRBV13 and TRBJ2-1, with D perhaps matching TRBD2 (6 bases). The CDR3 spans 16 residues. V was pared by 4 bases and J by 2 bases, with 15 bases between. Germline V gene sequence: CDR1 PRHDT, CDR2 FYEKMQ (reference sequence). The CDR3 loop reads CASSYSQREAYNEQFF. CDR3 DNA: TGTGCCAGCAGCTACTCTCAGAGGGAGGCCTACAATGAGCAGTTCTTC.

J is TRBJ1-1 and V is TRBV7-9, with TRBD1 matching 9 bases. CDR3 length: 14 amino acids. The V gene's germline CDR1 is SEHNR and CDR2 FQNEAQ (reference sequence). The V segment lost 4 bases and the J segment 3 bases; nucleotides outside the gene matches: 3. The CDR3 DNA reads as TGTGCCAGCAGCTCCGGGACAGGGTACACTGAAGCTTTCTTT. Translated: CASSSGTGYTEAFF.

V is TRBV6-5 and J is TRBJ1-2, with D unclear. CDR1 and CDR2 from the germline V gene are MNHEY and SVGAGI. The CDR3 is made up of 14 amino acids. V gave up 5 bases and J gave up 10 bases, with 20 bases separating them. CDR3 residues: CASSEVPVRKSYTF. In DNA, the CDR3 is TGTGCCAGCAGTGAAGTACCGGTCAGGAAATCCTACACCTTC.

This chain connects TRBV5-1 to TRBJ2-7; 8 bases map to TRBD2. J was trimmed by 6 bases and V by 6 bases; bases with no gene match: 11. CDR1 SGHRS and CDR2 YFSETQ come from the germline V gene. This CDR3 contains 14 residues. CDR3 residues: CASNAGTSGSEQYF. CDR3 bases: TGCGCCAGCAATGCCGGGACTAGTGGATCCGAGCAGTACTTC.

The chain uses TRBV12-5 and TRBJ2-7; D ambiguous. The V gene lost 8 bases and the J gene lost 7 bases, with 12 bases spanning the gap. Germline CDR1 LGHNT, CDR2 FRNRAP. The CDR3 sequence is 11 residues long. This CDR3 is CASLQVLEQYF. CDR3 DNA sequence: TGTGCTAGTCTGCAGGTCTTGGAGCAGTACTTC.

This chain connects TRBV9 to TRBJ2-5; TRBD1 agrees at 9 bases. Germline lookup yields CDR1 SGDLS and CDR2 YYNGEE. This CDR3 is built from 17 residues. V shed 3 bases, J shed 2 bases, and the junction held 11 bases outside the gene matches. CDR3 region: CASSGYRGRGAQETQYF. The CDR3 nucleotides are TGTGCCAGCAGCGGATACAGGGGGCGCGGAGCTCAAGAGACCCAGTACTTC. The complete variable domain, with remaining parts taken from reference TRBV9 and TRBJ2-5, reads DSGVTQTPKHLITATGQRVTLRCSPRSGDLSVYWYQQSLDQGLQFLIQYYNGEERAKGNILERFSAQQFPDLHSELNLSSLELGDSALYFCASSGYRGRGAQETQYFGPGTRLLVL.

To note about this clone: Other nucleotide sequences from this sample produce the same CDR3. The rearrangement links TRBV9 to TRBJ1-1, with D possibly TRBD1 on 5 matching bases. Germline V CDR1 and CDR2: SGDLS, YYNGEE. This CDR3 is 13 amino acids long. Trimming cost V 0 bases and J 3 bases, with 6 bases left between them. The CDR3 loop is CASSVEGYTEAFF. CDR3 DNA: TGTGCCAGCAGCGTAGAGGGGTACACTGAAGCTTTCTTT.

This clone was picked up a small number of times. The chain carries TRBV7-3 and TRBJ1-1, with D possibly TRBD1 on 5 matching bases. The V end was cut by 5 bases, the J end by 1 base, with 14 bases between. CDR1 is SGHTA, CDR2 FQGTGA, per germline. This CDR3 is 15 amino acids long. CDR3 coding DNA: TGTGCCAGCAGCCCCACGGCGGGGCCGAACACTGAAGCTTTCTTT. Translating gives CASSPTAGPNTEAFF. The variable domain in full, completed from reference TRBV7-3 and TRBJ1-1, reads GAGVSQTPSNKVTEKGKYVELRCDPISGHTALYWYRQSLGQGPEFLIYFQGTGAADDSGLPNDRFFAVRPEGSVSTLKIQRTERGDSAVYLCASSPTAGPNTEAFFGQGTRLTVV.

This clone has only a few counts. CDR3 residues: CASSPPSPYEQYF. Here the CDR3 DNA reads TGTGCCAGCAGCCCCCCCTCCCCCTACGAGCAGTACTTC. The V call is TRBV5-5, the J call TRBJ2-7, with D uncertain. Germline V lookup: CDR1 SGHKS, CDR2 YYEKEE (reference sequence). V was cut by 4 bases and J by 2 bases, with 10 bases left in between. This CDR3 is 13 amino acids long.

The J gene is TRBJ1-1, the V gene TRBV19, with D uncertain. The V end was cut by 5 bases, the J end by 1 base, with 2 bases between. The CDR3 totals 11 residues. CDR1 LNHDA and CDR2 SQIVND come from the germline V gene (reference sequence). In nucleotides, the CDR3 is TGTGCCAGTAGTCCGAACACTGAAGCTTTCTTT. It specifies CASSPNTEAFF.

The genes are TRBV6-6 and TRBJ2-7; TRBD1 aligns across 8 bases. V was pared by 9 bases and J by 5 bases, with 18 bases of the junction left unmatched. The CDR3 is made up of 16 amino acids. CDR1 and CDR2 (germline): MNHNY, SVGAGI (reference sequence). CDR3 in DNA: TGTGCCAGTCTGAAAACCGGGACAGGCTTTTTGGACGAGCAGTACTTC. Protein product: CASLKTGTGFLDEQYF.

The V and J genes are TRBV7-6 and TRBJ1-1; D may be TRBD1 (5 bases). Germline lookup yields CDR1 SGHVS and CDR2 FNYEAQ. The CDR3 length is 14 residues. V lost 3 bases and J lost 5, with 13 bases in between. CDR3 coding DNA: TGTGCCAGCAGCTTTGAAGGGGTGAGAACTGAAGCTTTCTTT. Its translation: CASSFEGVRTEAFF.

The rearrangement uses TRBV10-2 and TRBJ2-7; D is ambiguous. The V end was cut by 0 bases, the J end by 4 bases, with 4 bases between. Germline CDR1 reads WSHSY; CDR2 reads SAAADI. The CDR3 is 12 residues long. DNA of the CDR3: TGCGCCAGCAGTGAGTCGATATACGAGCAGTACTTC. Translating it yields CASSESIYEQYF.

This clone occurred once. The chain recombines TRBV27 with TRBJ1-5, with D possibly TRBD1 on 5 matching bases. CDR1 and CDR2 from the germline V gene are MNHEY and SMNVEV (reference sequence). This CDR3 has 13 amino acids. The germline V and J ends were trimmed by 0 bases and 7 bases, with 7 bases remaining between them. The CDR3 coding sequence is TGTGCCAGCAGTTTATCGGGGGTCCAGCCCCAGCATTTT. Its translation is CASSLSGVQPQHF.

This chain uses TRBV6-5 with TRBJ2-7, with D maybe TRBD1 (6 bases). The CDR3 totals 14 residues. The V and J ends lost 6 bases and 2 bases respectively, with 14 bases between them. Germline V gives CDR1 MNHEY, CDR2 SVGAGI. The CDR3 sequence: CASRALTGPYEQYF. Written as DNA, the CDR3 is TGTGCCAGCAGGGCGCTGACAGGACCCTACGAGCAGTACTTC.

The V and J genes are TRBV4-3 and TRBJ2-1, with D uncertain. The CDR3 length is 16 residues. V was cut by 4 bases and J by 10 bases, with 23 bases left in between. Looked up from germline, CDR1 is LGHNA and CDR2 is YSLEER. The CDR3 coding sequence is TGCGCCAGCAGCCTATTTCAAGACCCTGGCGTTAGGGAGCAGTTCTTC. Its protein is CASSLFQDPGVREQFF.